These 32 T cell receptor beta chains originate from one sample sequenced in a study of T-cell memory formation after mild COVID-19. Via MiXCR, TCRdb re-called the 5' RACE reads, giving one row per CDR3 protein. The sample contains 450,000 to 650,000 distinct CDR3 sequences, 15% to 20% of which appear only once. The sample taken for sequencing was PBMCs or a T cell subset sorted from them (not recorded which). These receptors originate from an adult woman who had mild COVID-19 (a few samples of this study predate the infection). Cell type and time point are not known.

This clonotype was found a few times. The chain combines TRBV7-8 with TRBJ2-2, with a weak D call TRBD1 (6 bases). Germline V gene data show CDR1 as SGHVS and CDR2 as FQNEAQ. This CDR3 has 18 residues. V lost 5 bases and J 0 bases, leaving 19 bases between the germline ends. This chain's CDR3 is CASSRGFRGSANTGELFF. The CDR3 nucleotides are TGTGCCAGCAGCCGAGGCTTTAGGGGGTCCGCGAACACCGGGGAGCTGTTTTTT.

The V and J genes are TRBV29-1 and TRBJ2-7; 8 bases map to TRBD1. V gave up 7 bases and J gave up 3 bases; unmatched junction bases: 2. CDR1 and CDR2 (germline): SQVTM, ANQGSEA. The CDR3 is 11 residues long. As DNA, the CDR3 is TGCAGCGGGGGACAGGACTACGAGCAGTACTTC. It codes for CSGGQDYEQYF.

The chain links TRBV5-6 to TRBJ2-7; D perhaps matches TRBD1 (6 bases). V dropped 3 bases and J dropped 2 bases, with 15 bases sitting between them. Germline values: CDR1 SGHDT, CDR2 YYEEEE. CDR3 length: 15 residues. CDR3 sequence: CASSSRTGFTYEQYF. CDR3 bases: TGTGCCAGCAGCTCTAGAACAGGGTTCACCTACGAGCAGTACTTC.

The chain carries TRBV5-6 and TRBJ2-5; 12 nucleotides match TRBD2. The CDR3 sequence is 16 residues long. J lost 4 bases, V lost 0 bases, and 4 bases had no gene match. Per the germline V gene, CDR1 is SGHDT and CDR2 is YYEEEE. The CDR3 DNA is TGTGCCAGCAGCTTGGTTGCGACTAGCGGGGGAGAGACCCAGTACTTC. It encodes CASSLVATSGGETQYF.

The chain carries TRBV20-1 and TRBJ2-3; either TRBD1 or TRBD2 may fit D (5 bases each). This CDR3 is 16 amino acids long. Trimming left V 2 bases short and J 6 bases short, with 21 bases between. CDR1 is DFQATT, CDR2 SNEGSKA, per germline (reference sequence). The chain's CDR3 is CSARRDANIRGDTQYF. CDR3 bases: TGCAGTGCTAGAAGGGACGCTAATATTCGTGGTGATACGCAGTATTTT.

In this sample, this clonotype turned up a few times. This sequence joins TRBV12-3 or TRBV12-4 and TRBJ2-5; TRBD2 aligns across 10 bases. The CDR3 is made up of 14 amino acids. Losses at the gene ends were 6 bases for V and 4 bases for J; bases not matched to a gene: 5. The CDR3 spells CASRSGGAGETQYF. CDR3 in DNA: TGTGCCAGCAGAAGCGGGGGGGCCGGAGAGACCCAGTACTTC.

This clonotype was counted only a few times. The rearrangement uses TRBV7-3 and TRBJ2-1; tentatively, D is TRBD1 or TRBD2 (5 bases each). This CDR3 has 13 amino acids. Germline CDR1 is SGHTA and CDR2 is FQGTGA. Trimming took 4 bases from V and 9 from J, leaving 13 bases between them. The CDR3 bases are TGTGCCAGCAGCTCAGACTTGAGGGGTGAGCAGTTCTTC. It is translated as CASSSDLRGEQFF. Variable domain in full (rest from reference TRBV7-3 and TRBJ2-1): GAGVSQTPSNKVTEKGKYVELRCDPISGHTALYWYRQSLGQGPEFLIYFQGTGAADDSGLPNDRFFAVRPEGSVSTLKIQRTERGDSAVYLCASSSDLRGEQFFGPGTRLTVL.

This clonotype was seen more than once but under ten times. This chain links TRBV10-3 with TRBJ2-4; D unresolved. The V end lost 2 bases, the J end lost 11 bases, and 25 bases lay between the germline ends. Per germline, CDR1 ENHRY and CDR2 SYGVKD. The CDR3 sequence is 17 residues long. The CDR3 DNA is TGTGCCATCAGTGAGAAGGTGTTGGCAGACCAACGATCCTTTCAGTACTTC. Protein product: CAISEKVLADQRSFQYF.

This clonotype was detected many times. The chain is built from TRBV12-3 or TRBV12-4 and TRBJ1-5; possibly TRBD1 for D (5 bases). Between the trimmed V and J ends, which lost 6 bases and 5 bases, there was a span of 14 bases. This CDR3 has 14 residues. Written as DNA, the CDR3 is TGTGCCAGCAGCGGGACTGCTGGCGATCAGCCCCAGCATTTT. Protein sequence: CASSGTAGDQPQHF.

This clonotype was found many times. The chain joins TRBV29-1 to TRBJ1-1; no definite D call. Deletions cut 0 bases from V and 4 bases from J, with 12 bases between. This CDR3 is built from 14 residues. The germline V gene has CDR1 SQVTM and CDR2 ANQGSEA. The CDR3, as DNA: TGCAGCGTTGAAGAGGGAGGGATGGGCACTGAAGCTTTCTTT. Translated: CSVEEGGMGTEAFF.

V usage is TRBV28 and J usage is TRBJ2-1; D remains ambiguous. This CDR3 is built from 13 residues. V gave up 2 bases and J gave up 15 bases, with 17 bases separating them. CDR1 is MDHEN and CDR2 is SYDVKM in the germline V gene. The CDR3 DNA follows: TGTGCCAGCAGTTTACCCCCCCTCGGCCCCCCGTTCTTC. This codes for CASSLPPLGPPFF. Variable domain in full (rest from reference TRBV28 and TRBJ2-1): DVKVTQSSRYLVKRTGEKVFLECVQDMDHENMFWYRQDPGLGLRLIYFSYDVKMKEKGDIPEGYSVSREKKERFSLILESASTNQTSMYLCASSLPPLGPPFFGPGTRLTVL.

This clonotype was counted only a few times. The chain is built from TRBV7-6 and TRBJ1-6; no definite D call. Per germline, CDR1 SGHVS and CDR2 FNYEAQ. CDR3 size: 15 residues. V was clipped by 1 base and J by 9 bases, with 13 bases between them. CDR3 sequence: CASSLDGQQGSPLHF. In nucleotides, the CDR3 is TGTGCCAGCAGCTTAGATGGGCAGCAAGGTTCACCCCTCCACTTT.

V gene TRBV5-6 combines with J gene TRBJ2-3; D is perhaps TRBD1 or TRBD2 (5 bases each). Looked up from germline, CDR1 is SGHDT and CDR2 is YYEEEE. The V end was cut by 1 base, the J end by 7 bases, with 16 bases between. The length of the CDR3 is 15 residues. CDR3 bases: TGTGCCAGCAGCTTGTTTGGGGGAACCTTTAATACGCAGTATTTT. It specifies CASSLFGGTFNTQYF.

In its sample, this clonotype was seen a few times. The gene calls are TRBV24-1 and TRBJ2-7; perhaps TRBD2 as D (5 bases). Germline V gene data show CDR1 as KGHDR and CDR2 as SFDVKD. The V and J ends lost 10 bases and 5 bases respectively, with 17 bases between them. CDR3 size: 13 residues. The CDR3 bases are TGTGCCACGGCGACTGCGCCGGAGGACGAGCAGTACTTC. Its translation is CATATAPEDEQYF.

The genes are TRBV10-3 and TRBJ2-5, with 10 bases aligning to TRBD2. The V gene's germline CDR1 is ENHRY and CDR2 SYGVKD. V lost 11 bases and J lost 5; bases outside the gene matches: 8. CDR3 length: 13 amino acids. The DNA of the CDR3 is TGTGCCGCCGGGACTAGCGAGGTGGAGACCCAGTACTTC. This encodes CAAGTSEVETQYF.

This clonotype was counted ten times or more. The chain uses TRBV12-3 or TRBV12-4 and TRBJ2-1; possibly TRBD1 or TRBD2 for D (5 bases each). The CDR3 sequence is 15 residues long. V gave up 6 bases and J gave up 6 bases, with 18 bases separating them. CDR3 sequence: CASRTRAGSGNEQFF. The CDR3, as DNA: TGTGCCAGCAGGACCAGGGCGGGCTCGGGCAATGAGCAGTTCTTC.

This clonotype was observed a handful of times. The V call is TRBV20-1, the J call TRBJ2-1; perhaps TRBD2 as D (6 bases). Germline CDR1 and CDR2: DFQATT and SNEGSKA (reference sequence). The length of the CDR3 is 15 residues. Trimming pared 5 bases from V and 7 bases from J, leaving 21 bases between. Here the CDR3 reads CSALKGGSFANEQFF. The CDR3 DNA follows: TGCAGTGCTCTCAAGGGAGGTAGCTTCGCAAATGAGCAGTTCTTC.

The chain carries TRBV19 and TRBJ1-6; D may be TRBD1 (5 bases). Trimming stripped 4 bases from V and 13 bases from J, with 20 bases between. Germline loops: CDR1 LNHDA, CDR2 SQIVND (reference sequence). The CDR3 is made up of 15 amino acids. In DNA, the CDR3 is TGTGCCAGTAGTAGAACGGACATCCCACCTGGGCCCCTCCACTTT. As protein: CASSRTDIPPGPLHF.

This clonotype was seen repeatedly, ten times or more. The chain uses TRBV7-9 and TRBJ2-7, with TRBD1 identical over 10 bases. CDR3 length: 13 residues. J was trimmed by 3 bases and V by 8 bases; bases with no gene match: 4. Germline V gene data show CDR1 as SEHNR and CDR2 as FQNEAQ (reference sequence). The CDR3 loop is CASFRTGGYEQYF. The CDR3 bases are TGTGCCAGCTTTCGGACAGGGGGCTACGAGCAGTACTTC.

This chain links TRBV29-1 with TRBJ1-1, with TRBD1 matching over 9 bases. Per germline, CDR1 SQVTM and CDR2 ANQGSEA. After removal of 7 bases from V and 0 bases from J, the junction contained 6 bases not matched to a gene. This CDR3 comprises 14 residues. In DNA, the CDR3 is TGCAGCGCCGGACAGGGGTCCCTGAACACTGAAGCTTTCTTT. Translation gives CSAGQGSLNTEAFF.

The chain has TRBV9 and TRBJ1-3, with a weak D call TRBD1 (5 bases). The CDR3 covers 17 residues. Trimming took off 2 bases at V and 0 bases at J, with 15 bases between the two ends. Germline-derived CDR1 and CDR2 are SGDLS and YYNGEE. The CDR3 DNA is TGTGCCAGCAGCGTCTCAGGGTTAACCAGCTCTGGAAACACCATATATTTT. Translation: CASSVSGLTSSGNTIYF.

This clonotype has just a few counts. The gene calls are TRBV5-1 and TRBJ1-1; a weak D match, TRBD1 (5 bases). From germline, CDR1 is SGHRS and CDR2 YFSETQ. The germline V and J ends were trimmed by 1 base and 5 bases, with 15 bases remaining between them. The CDR3 length is 15 residues. The CDR3 sequence is CASSLTGLGGTEAFF. CDR3 in DNA: TGCGCCAGCAGCTTGACAGGTCTCGGGGGGACTGAAGCTTTCTTT. Combining the CDR3 with reference TRBV5-1 and TRBJ1-1 gives the whole variable domain KAGVTQTPRYLIKTRGQQVTLSCSPISGHRSVSWYQQTPGQGLQFLFEYFSETQRNKGNFPGRFSGRQFSNSRSEMNVSTLELGDSALYLCASSLTGLGGTEAFFGQGTRLTVV.

This clonotype was recorded many times. Sequence at one end of the junction differs from germline and may be a read error. This chain joins TRBV7-7 and TRBJ2-5; TRBD2 agrees at 13 bases. There are 18 residues in the CDR3. Germline V lookup: CDR1 SSHAT, CDR2 FNYEAQ (reference sequence). The CDR3 region has the DNA TGTGCTAGCAGCTTAGCGCCGGGGACTAGCGGGAACCAAGAGACCCAGTACTTC. Translating it yields CASSLAPGTSGNQETQYF.

This clonotype was found many times. This chain joins TRBV6-2 or TRBV6-3 and TRBJ2-2; 12 nucleotides line up with TRBD2. This CDR3 contains 15 residues. The junction had 4 bases not matched to a gene; V was cut back by 6 bases and J by 5 bases. CDR1 and CDR2 from the germline V gene are MNHEY and SVGEGT. In DNA form, the CDR3 reads TGTGCCAGCAGCTGGACTAGCGGGAATACCGGGGAGCTGTTTTTT. Its translation is CASSWTSGNTGELFF.

This clonotype was counted between two and nine times. The V and J genes are TRBV27 and TRBJ1-5; D unclear. Germline CDR1 and CDR2: MNHEY and SMNVEV (reference sequence). CDR3 length equals 17 residues. The ends were cut back, 6 bases at V and 3 bases at J, with 21 bases in the middle. CDR3 coding DNA: TGTGCCAGCAGCCCACGGACGTCGGGCCTCGTCAATCAGCCCCAGCATTTT. Its protein is CASSPRTSGLVNQPQHF.

This chain uses TRBV5-1 with TRBJ2-4; D is tentatively TRBD1 or TRBD2 (6 bases each). V was clipped by 8 bases and J by 4 bases, with 16 bases between them. Germline CDR1 and CDR2: SGHRS and YFSETQ. This CDR3 has 14 amino acids. CDR3 DNA: TGCGCCAGAGACGAGGGGGGACCAAAAAACATTCAGTACTTC. Its protein product is CARDEGGPKNIQYF.

CDR3 in amino acids: CASSVADSPYEQYF. The CDR3, as DNA: TGTGCCAGCAGCGTAGCGGACTCGCCCTACGAGCAGTACTTC. J is TRBJ2-7 and V is TRBV9; D is possibly TRBD2 (5 bases). Germline-derived CDR1 and CDR2 are SGDLS and YYNGEE. The CDR3 covers 14 residues. V was cut by 0 bases and J by 2 bases, with 9 bases left in between.

The sample holds a few counts of this clonotype. The chain links TRBV6-6 to TRBJ2-1; TRBD2 aligns across 13 bases. J was trimmed by 0 bases and V by 6 bases; bases with no gene match: 8. CDR1 MNHNY and CDR2 SVGAGI come from the germline V gene (reference sequence). The CDR3 totals 18 residues. The CDR3 here is CASRGLAGSFSSYNEQFF. In nucleotides, the CDR3 is TGTGCCAGCAGGGGACTAGCGGGATCCTTCAGCTCCTACAATGAGCAGTTCTTC.

The V call is TRBV7-9, the J call TRBJ1-5, with D possibly TRBD1 on 5 matching bases. The CDR3 is made up of 17 amino acids. V shed 3 bases and J shed 0 bases, with 15 bases lying between them. Per the germline V gene, CDR1 is SEHNR and CDR2 is FQNEAQ (reference sequence). The DNA of the CDR3 is TGTGCCAGCAGCTTCTGGCAGGGTGGCCATAGCAATCAGCCCCAGCATTTT. Amino acids: CASSFWQGGHSNQPQHF. Looking up the rest from reference TRBV7-9 and TRBJ1-5 gives the full variable domain: DTGVSQNPRHKITKRGQNVTFRCDPISEHNRLYWYRQTLGQGPEFLTYFQNEAQLEKSRLLSDRFSAERPKGSFSTLEIQRTEQGDSAMYLCASSFWQGGHSNQPQHFGDGTRLSIL.

The chain employs TRBV12-3 or TRBV12-4 and TRBJ1-2; 9 nucleotides match TRBD1. This CDR3 is 15 amino acids long. The V segment lost 5 bases and the J segment 4 bases; nucleotides outside the gene matches: 8. The CDR3 sequence is CASSRTGAALYGYTF. CDR3 DNA: TGTGCCAGCAGTCGGACAGGGGCCGCCCTCTATGGCTACACCTTC.

The chain carries TRBV18 and TRBJ2-2; TRBD1 agrees at 8 bases. The germline V gene has CDR1 KGHSH and CDR2 LQKENI. Trimming at V came to 8 bases and at J to 5 bases, leaving 4 bases not matched to a gene. The length of the CDR3 is 13 residues. The CDR3 region is CASPGGATGELFF. The CDR3 DNA reads TGTGCCAGCCCAGGGGGCGCGACCGGGGAGCTGTTTTTT.

This clonotype was seen a few times. The rearrangement joins TRBV18 to TRBJ2-7; D possibly corresponds to TRBD1 (6 bases). V was trimmed by 2 bases and J by 5 bases, leaving 10 bases between them. Germline V gene lookup returns CDR1 KGHSH and CDR2 LQKENI. The CDR3 has 13 residues. Written as DNA, the CDR3 is TGTGCCAGCTCACCAAACAGGGAAAACGAGCAGTACTTC. This gives the protein CASSPNRENEQYF. Looking up the rest from reference TRBV18 and TRBJ2-7 gives the full variable domain: NAGVMQNPRHLVRRRGQEARLRCSPMKGHSHVYWYRQLPEEGLKFMVYLQKENIIDESGMPKERFSAEFPKEGPSILRIQQVVRGDSAAYFCASSPNRENEQYFGPGTRLTVT.